Reported below is one TCR beta chain. Antigen specificity is unknown. This specimen comes from a study of cytomegalovirus exposure and HLA in healthy donors. Findings and caveats of the study: The investigators catalogued 180 or so TCR beta chains as cytomegalovirus-associated. Many donors shared some public TCRs, even though most TCR sequences were rare. Subsequent analysis revealed that first-cohort TCR clusters tended to co-occur in the 120 validation repertoires. In vitro data verified three CMV-associated chains as specific for CMV antigens.

The protocol was immunoSEQ multiplex PCR, while the TCRdb copy is restricted to in-frame clones and leaves out a portion. The table records fewer than 250,000 clones, more than 75% of them present only once. Input material: PBMCs. This TCR was recovered from a man between 18 and 35 years old in good health and CMV-seronegative.

The CDR3 is CASTLGGLGYTF. The CDR3 nucleotides are TGTGCCAGCACCTTGGGGGGGCTTGGCTACACCTTC. The chain couples TRBV28 to TRBJ1-2, with a possible D match to TRBD1 (6 bases). This CDR3 contains 12 residues. In germline, CDR1 is MDHEN, CDR2 SYDVKM. The V end was cut by 7 bases, the J end by 7 bases, with 13 bases between.